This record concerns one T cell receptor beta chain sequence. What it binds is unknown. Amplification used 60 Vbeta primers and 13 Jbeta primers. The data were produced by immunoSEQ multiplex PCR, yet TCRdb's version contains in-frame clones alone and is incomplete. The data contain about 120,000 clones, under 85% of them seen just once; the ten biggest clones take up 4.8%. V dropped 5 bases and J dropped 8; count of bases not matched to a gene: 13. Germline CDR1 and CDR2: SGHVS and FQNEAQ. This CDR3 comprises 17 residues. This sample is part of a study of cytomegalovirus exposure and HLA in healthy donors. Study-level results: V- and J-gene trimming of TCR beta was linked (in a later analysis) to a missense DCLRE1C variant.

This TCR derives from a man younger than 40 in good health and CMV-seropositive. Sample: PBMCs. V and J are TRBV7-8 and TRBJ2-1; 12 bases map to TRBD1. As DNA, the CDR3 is TGTGCCAGCAGCGACCCGGGACAGGGGGCGCGAGAATATGAGCAGTTCTTC. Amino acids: CASSDPGQGAREYEQFF.